The next 21 T cell receptor beta chains were all read from a single sample in a study of blood T cell repertoires in COVID-19. TCRdb's table, derived via immunoSEQ multiplex PCR, lists solely in-frame clones and lacks some. The profile covers some 150,000 clones, with more than 65% appearing a single time and around 14% taken by the ten largest. Sequencing used peripheral blood. These TCRs come from a woman over 75 with acute or convalescent COVID-19.

This chain links TRBV7-9 with TRBJ2-7; TRBD1 is a possible D gene (6 bases). V lost 11 bases to trimming and J lost 0 bases, with 14 bases between them. The CDR3 sequence is 13 residues long. From germline, CDR1 is SEHNR and CDR2 FQNEAQ (reference sequence). The CDR3 bases are TGTGCCTCTGGGACACCAGGCTCCTACGAGCAGTACTTC. It is translated as CASGTPGSYEQYF.

The chain links TRBV2 to TRBJ1-1; weak D call: TRBD1 (5 bases). CDR1 and CDR2 from the germline V gene are SNHLY and FYNNEI. Between the trimmed V and J ends, which lost 0 bases and 5 bases, there was a span of 10 bases. This CDR3 spans 14 amino acids. The CDR3 sequence is CASSEATARTEAFF. The CDR3 DNA reads as TGTGCCAGCAGTGAAGCGACAGCCCGAACTGAAGCTTTCTTT.

Note on this clone: The sample contains more than one DNA sequence encoding this CDR3. The J gene is TRBJ2-3, the V gene TRBV6-4; D is uncertain. CDR3 size: 14 residues. Deletions cut 0 bases from V and 3 bases from J, with 7 bases between. Germline loops: CDR1 MRHNA, CDR2 SNTAGT. CDR3: CASSDSSATDTQYF. Written as DNA, the CDR3 is TGTGCCAGCAGTGACTCGAGTGCAACAGATACGCAGTATTTT.

The chain combines TRBV4-2 with TRBJ2-5, with 16 bases fitting TRBD2. CDR1 is LGHNA and CDR2 is YNFKEQ in the germline V gene. The length of the CDR3 is 18 residues. J was trimmed by 4 bases and V by 5 bases; bases with no gene match: 10. The CDR3 region is CASSFRGTSGRATETQYF. The CDR3 DNA reads as TGTGCCAGCAGCTTTCGTGGGACTAGCGGGAGGGCCACAGAGACCCAGTACTTC.

The rearrangement joins TRBV25-1 to TRBJ1-4, with 8 nucleotides matching TRBD1. The germline gives CDR1 MGHDK, CDR2 SYGVNS. After removal of 2 bases from V and 7 bases from J, the junction contained 6 bases not matched to a gene. This CDR3 is built from 15 residues. The CDR3: CASSENRGLGEKLFF. The CDR3 bases are TGTGCCAGCAGTGAAAACAGGGGGTTAGGTGAAAAACTGTTTTTT.

The genes are TRBV20-1 and TRBJ2-3; TRBD2 is a possible D gene (6 bases). Germline lookup yields CDR1 DFQATT and CDR2 SNEGSKA (reference sequence). Trimming pared 5 bases from V and 6 bases from J, leaving 6 bases between. The CDR3 has 10 amino acids. CDR3 loop: CSARGDTQYF. In nucleotides, the CDR3 is TGCAGTGCTCGGGGGGATACGCAGTATTTT.

J is TRBJ2-2 and V is TRBV5-1; 7 bases agree with TRBD1. CDR3 size: 17 residues. Germline loops: CDR1 SGHRS, CDR2 YFSETQ. V gave up 0 bases and J gave up 0 bases; unmatched junction bases: 5. CDR3 region: CASSLGGTVTNTGELFF. Written as DNA, the CDR3 is TGCGCCAGCAGCTTGGGGGGGACAGTGACGAACACCGGGGAGCTGTTTTTT.

The table lists this clone with a count of one. The chain employs TRBV6-5 and TRBJ2-1; TRBD1 matches 9 bases. The length of the CDR3 is 16 residues. After removal of 4 bases from V and 1 base from J, the junction contained 5 bases not matched to a gene. Per germline, CDR1 MNHEY and CDR2 SVGAGI. The CDR3 bases are TGTGCCAGCAGTTCCACCGGGACAGGGTCCTACAATGAGCAGTTCTTC. Its translation is CASSSTGTGSYNEQFF.

The chain combines TRBV27 with TRBJ1-2, with D perhaps matching TRBD1 (5 bases). Germline lookup yields CDR1 MNHEY and CDR2 SMNVEV (reference sequence). The CDR3 loop spans 12 amino acids. The V gene lost 8 bases and the J gene lost 2 bases, with 9 bases spanning the gap. The CDR3, as DNA: TGTGCCAGCCGCAGGGCCAACTATGGCTACACCTTC. This gives the protein CASRRANYGYTF.

The chain couples TRBV9 to TRBJ1-2, with D possibly matching TRBD1 (6 bases). Between the trimmed V and J ends, which lost 3 bases and 4 bases, there was a span of 16 bases. The CDR3 is made up of 15 amino acids. The germline V gene has CDR1 SGDLS and CDR2 YYNGEE. CDR3 DNA sequence: TGTGCCAGCAGCGGCTACAGGGAATCGGGCTATGGCTACACCTTC. Translation: CASSGYRESGYGYTF.

The chain couples TRBV21-1 to TRBJ2-5; the table's D call, TRBD2, has no DNA check behind it. TRBV21-1 is flagged as a pseudogene. The CDR3 is 16 amino acids. CDR3 sequence (DNA): TGTGCCAGCAGCAAACTGAGCGGTTGGTACTTAGAGACCCAGTACTTC. Its protein is CASSKLSGWYLETQYF.

The V and J genes are TRBV5-1 and TRBJ2-7, with D possibly TRBD1 on 5 matching bases. The V end was cut by 7 bases, the J end by 6 bases, with 17 bases between. CDR3 size: 13 residues. In germline, CDR1 is SGHRS, CDR2 YFSETQ. CDR3 protein: CASRTNTNGEQYF. CDR3 nucleotides: TGCGCCAGCCGGACAAATACCAATGGCGAGCAGTACTTC.

The J gene is TRBJ1-3, the V gene TRBV5-5; D not certain. Germline CDR1 SGHKS, CDR2 YYEKEE (reference sequence). The CDR3 contains 16 residues. With 0 bases removed from V and 2 bases from J, the gap between germline ends came to 12 bases. CDR3 sequence reads: CASSLGTFGAGNTIYF. CDR3 coding DNA: TGTGCCAGCAGCTTGGGGACCTTCGGGGCTGGAAACACCATATATTTT.

The chain uses TRBV27 and TRBJ2-7; TRBD2 might be the D (6 bases). The V end lost 8 bases, the J end lost 0 bases, and 14 bases lay between the germline ends. Germline assignment: CDR1 MNHEY and CDR2 SMNVEV (reference sequence). The CDR3 is 14 amino acids. Written as DNA, the CDR3 is TGTGCCAGCGGGAGGACGGCACACTCCTACGAGCAGTACTTC. Protein sequence: CASGRTAHSYEQYF.

The rearrangement uses TRBV7-9 and TRBJ2-7; a weak D match, TRBD1 (6 bases). The V gene lost 3 bases and the J gene lost 5 bases, with 11 bases spanning the gap. CDR1 is SEHNR, CDR2 FQNEAQ, per germline (reference sequence). This CDR3 spans 13 amino acids. For the CDR3, the DNA is TGTGCCAGCAGCTTCGGACAGATCAACGAGCAGTACTTC. Translating it yields CASSFGQINEQYF.

This sequence joins TRBV3-1 (or the pseudogene TRBV3-2) and TRBJ1-3; no definite D call. CDR1 and CDR2 from the germline V gene are LGHDT and YNNKEL (reference sequence). The length of the CDR3 is 11 residues. V shed 5 bases and J shed 11 bases, with 10 bases lying between them. Here the CDR3 reads CASSSGWSIYF. CDR3 nucleotides: TGTGCCAGCAGCTCCGGGTGGTCCATATATTTT.

The gene calls are TRBV5-4 and TRBJ1-2; possibly TRBD1 for D (5 bases). CDR1 is SGHNT, CDR2 YYREEE, per germline (reference sequence). This CDR3 is built from 13 residues. The V gene lost 4 bases and the J gene lost 4 bases, with 11 bases spanning the gap. CDR3 protein: CASSQQGSYGYTF. The CDR3 nucleotides are TGTGCCAGCAGCCAGCAGGGATCCTATGGCTACACCTTC.

This clone occurred once. The CDR3 reads CASSFKGTGINYGYTF. Written as DNA, the CDR3 is TGTGCCAGCAGTTTTAAAGGGACAGGGATCAACTATGGCTACACCTTC. The chain recombines TRBV28 with TRBJ1-2, with 9 bases aligning to TRBD1. J lost 2 bases, V lost 3 bases, and 7 bases had no gene match. The CDR3 length is 16 residues. Germline-derived CDR1 and CDR2 are MDHEN and SYDVKM.

In this sample, this clone turned up a few times. This chain uses TRBV2 with TRBJ1-2, with 7 bases aligning to TRBD1. The CDR3 is made up of 14 amino acids. Germline values: CDR1 SNHLY, CDR2 FYNNEI. Unmatched junction bases numbered 5, after V lost 6 bases and J lost 1 base. This chain's CDR3 is CASSPTGVNYGYTF. In nucleotides, the CDR3 is TGTGCCAGCAGCCCCACAGGGGTTAACTATGGCTACACCTTC.

The chain combines TRBV6-5 with TRBJ2-5; the D gene is possibly TRBD2 (6 bases). Germline loops: CDR1 MNHEY, CDR2 SVGAGI. The CDR3 has 12 residues. Trimming took off 2 bases at V and 7 bases at J, with 8 bases between the two ends. The CDR3 DNA is TGTGCCAGCAGTTACCCCGGGGGGACCCAGTACTTC. Encoded protein: CASSYPGGTQYF.

This clone appeared once. The V call is TRBV7-2, the J call TRBJ1-2; 7 positions agree with TRBD1. The V gene's germline CDR1 is SGHTA and CDR2 FQGNSA. Trimming took 1 base from V and 4 from J; bases not matched to a gene: 6. The CDR3 sequence is 15 residues long. The CDR3 here is CASSLGDRPGYGYTF. The CDR3 bases are TGTGCCAGCAGCTTAGGGGACAGACCGGGCTATGGCTACACCTTC.